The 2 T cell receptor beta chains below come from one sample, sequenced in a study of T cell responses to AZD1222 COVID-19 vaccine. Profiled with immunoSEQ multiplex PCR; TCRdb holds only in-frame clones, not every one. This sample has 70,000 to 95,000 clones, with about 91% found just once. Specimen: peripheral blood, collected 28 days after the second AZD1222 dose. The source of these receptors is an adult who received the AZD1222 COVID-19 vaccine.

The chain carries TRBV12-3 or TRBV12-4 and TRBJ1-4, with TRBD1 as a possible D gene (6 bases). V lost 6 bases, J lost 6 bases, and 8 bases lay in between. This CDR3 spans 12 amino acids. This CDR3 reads CASSRTDEKLFF. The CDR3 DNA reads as TGTGCCAGCAGCAGGACAGATGAAAAACTGTTTTTT.

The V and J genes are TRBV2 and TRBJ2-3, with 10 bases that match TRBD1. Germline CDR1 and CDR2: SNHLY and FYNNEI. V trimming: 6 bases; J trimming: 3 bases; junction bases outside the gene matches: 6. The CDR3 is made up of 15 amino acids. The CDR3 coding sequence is TGTGCCAGCAGGCAGGACAGGGGGAAGACAGATACGCAGTATTTT. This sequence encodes CASRQDRGKTDTQYF.